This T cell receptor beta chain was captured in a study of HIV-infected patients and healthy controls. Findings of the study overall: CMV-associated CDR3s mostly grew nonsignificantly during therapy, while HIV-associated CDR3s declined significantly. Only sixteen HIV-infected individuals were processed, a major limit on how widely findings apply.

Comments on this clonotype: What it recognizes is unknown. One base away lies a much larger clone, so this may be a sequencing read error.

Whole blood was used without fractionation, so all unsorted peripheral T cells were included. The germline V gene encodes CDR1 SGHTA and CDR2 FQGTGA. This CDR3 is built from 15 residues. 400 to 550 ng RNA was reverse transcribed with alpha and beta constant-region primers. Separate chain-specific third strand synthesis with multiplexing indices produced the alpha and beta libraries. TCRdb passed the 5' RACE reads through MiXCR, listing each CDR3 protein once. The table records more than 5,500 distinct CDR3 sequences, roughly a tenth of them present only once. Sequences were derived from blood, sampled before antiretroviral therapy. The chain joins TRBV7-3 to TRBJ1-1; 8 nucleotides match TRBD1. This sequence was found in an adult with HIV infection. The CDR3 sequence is CASSLTLTGGTEALF. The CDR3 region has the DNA TGTGCCAGCAGCTTAACGTTAACAGGGGGAACTGAAGCTTTATTT. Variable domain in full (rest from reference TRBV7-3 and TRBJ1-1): GAGVSQTPSNKVTEKGKYVELRCDPISGHTALYWYRQSLGQGPEFLIYFQGTGAADDSGLPNDRFFAVRPEGSVSTLKIQRTERGDSAVYLCASSLTLTGGTEALFGQGTRLTVV.